A single sample is the source of the 19 T cell receptor beta chains below, sequenced in a study of Tregs in tolerant kidney transplant recipients (dated by TCRdb to between 2018 and 2021). The time point label of this sample denotes: blood sample drawn before combined kidney and bone marrow transplant. Preparation of the library involved the immunoSEQ multiplex PCR assay. Imported from immuneACCESS, the table was reduced by TCRdb to in-frame sequences with V and J called. These copies leave out some clones; in studies compared against another copy, an unresolved V gene accounts for under half, and the cause of the remainder is not known. The sample records about 78,000 clones, about 91% of which are singletons. About 0.36% of the sample comes from the top ten. Sequenced material: Tregs from blood, taken before the transplant. These receptors all stem from a human donor who received a combined kidney and bone marrow transplant.

The chain uses TRBV28 and TRBJ2-3, with a weak D call TRBD1 (6 bases). V was cut by 4 bases and J by 2 bases, with 13 bases left in between. In germline, CDR1 is MDHEN, CDR2 SYDVKM. The CDR3 totals 15 residues. CDR3 DNA: TGTGCCAGCAGTTCACGGGACACCTACACAGATACGCAGTATTTT. Its protein is CASSSRDTYTDTQYF.

V is TRBV28 and J is TRBJ2-4; 11 bases map to TRBD2. Germline V gives CDR1 MDHEN, CDR2 SYDVKM. The ends lost 5 bases at V and 9 bases at J; junction bases unmatched: 6. This CDR3 is built from 14 residues. The CDR3 sequence: CASSHQTSGAIQYF. The CDR3 coding sequence is TGTGCCAGCAGTCACCAGACTAGCGGGGCCATTCAGTACTTC. Full variable domain (remainder filled in from reference TRBV28 and TRBJ2-4): DVKVTQSSRYLVKRTGEKVFLECVQDMDHENMFWYRQDPGLGLRLIYFSYDVKMKEKGDIPEGYSVSREKKERFSLILESASTNQTSMYLCASSHQTSGAIQYFGAGTRLSVL.

The chain links TRBV6-1 to TRBJ2-7; no clear D. The V end was cut by 10 bases, the J end by 1 base, with 8 bases between. The CDR3 is made up of 11 amino acids. The germline V gene encodes CDR1 MNHNS and CDR2 SASEGT. The DNA for the CDR3 is TGTGCCATCCTAAGATCCTACGAGCAGTACTTC. Translating gives CAILRSYEQYF.

The chain has TRBV25-1 and TRBJ2-7, with D unresolved. Germline-derived CDR1 and CDR2 are MGHDK and SYGVNS. The length of the CDR3 is 12 residues. Trimming removed 4 bases at V and 6 bases at J, with 10 bases between. CDR3 residues: CASSVQRSEQYF. The CDR3 DNA is TGTGCCAGCAGTGTTCAAAGGAGCGAGCAGTACTTC.

The V call is TRBV6-6, the J call TRBJ2-7, with a possible D match to TRBD2 (6 bases). The CDR3 is made up of 14 amino acids. V gave up 0 bases and J gave up 0 bases, with 6 bases separating them. The germline V gene encodes CDR1 MNHNY and CDR2 SVGAGI (reference sequence). The CDR3 spells CASSYSEGSYEQYF. As DNA, the CDR3 is TGTGCCAGCAGTTACTCGGAGGGCTCCTACGAGCAGTACTTC.

Note on this clone: This sample also contains other DNA sequences that code for the same CDR3. V gene TRBV5-1 combines with J gene TRBJ2-5; D is undetermined. The CDR3 is made up of 12 amino acids. Trimming took off 1 base at V and 3 bases at J, with 4 bases between the two ends. The germline CDR1 and CDR2 sequences are SGHRS and YFSETQ. The CDR3 nucleotides are TGCGCCAGCAGCTTGAACGAAGAGACCCAGTACTTC. It codes for CASSLNEETQYF.

V is TRBV15 and J is TRBJ2-2, with D unresolved. V shed 0 bases and J shed 2 bases, with 10 bases lying between them. The CDR3 totals 16 residues. Looked up from germline, CDR1 is LNHNV and CDR2 is YYDKDF (reference sequence). CDR3 in amino acids: CATSRDYVDNTGELFF. DNA for the CDR3: TGTGCCACCAGCAGAGATTATGTAGATAACACCGGGGAGCTGTTTTTT.

This clone was counted only a few times. CDR3 nucleotide sequence: TGTGCCAGCAGTGAGGGACAAACGCAGAATGAAAAACTGTTTTTT. It is translated as CASSEGQTQNEKLFF. The rearrangement joins TRBV2 to TRBJ1-4, with D perhaps TRBD1 (6 bases). Germline CDR1 reads SNHLY; CDR2 reads FYNNEI. V dropped 3 bases and J dropped 5 bases, with 13 bases sitting between them. The CDR3 totals 15 residues.

This clone has more than one count but fewer than ten. The V and J genes are TRBV6-6 and TRBJ1-3; TRBD1 matches at 7 bases. The ends lost 6 bases at V and 4 bases at J; junction bases unmatched: 9. The CDR3 consists of 15 residues. CDR1 and CDR2 from the germline V gene are MNHNY and SVGAGI (reference sequence). The CDR3 spells CASRGQRAAGNTIYF. DNA for the CDR3: TGTGCCAGCAGGGGACAGAGGGCCGCGGGAAACACCATATATTTT.

Regarding this clone: Other nucleotide sequences in the sample specify the same CDR3. This sequence joins TRBV7-2 and TRBJ1-5; unclear D gene. V shed 1 base and J shed 7 bases, with 8 bases lying between them. The germline V gene encodes CDR1 SGHTA and CDR2 FQGNSA. The CDR3 is 13 amino acids. The DNA of the CDR3 is TGTGCCAGCAGCTTAGAAGGTCGGCAGCCCCAGCATTTT. Translation: CASSLEGRQPQHF. Filled out from reference TRBV7-2 and TRBJ1-5, the complete variable domain reads GAGVSQSPSNKVTEKGKDVELRCDPISGHTALYWYRQSLGQGLEFLIYFQGNSAPDKSGLPSDRFSAERTGGSVSTLTIQRTQQEDSAVYLCASSLEGRQPQHFGDGTRLSIL.

This chain connects TRBV14 to TRBJ2-5; D possibly matches TRBD1 or TRBD2 (5 bases each). Germline assignment: CDR1 SGHDN and CDR2 FVKESK. V lost 1 base and J lost 5, with 11 bases in between. The CDR3 consists of 14 residues. The CDR3 loop reads CASSQGGVRETQYF. The CDR3 coding sequence is TGTGCCAGCAGCCAAGGAGGGGTTCGGGAGACCCAGTACTTC. The variable domain in full, completed from reference TRBV14 and TRBJ2-5, reads EAGVTQFPSHSVIEKGQTVTLRCDPISGHDNLYWYRRVMGKEIKFLLHFVKESKQDESGMPNNRFLAERTGGTYSTLKVQPAELEDSGVYFCASSQGGVRETQYFGPGTRLLVL.

In its sample, this clone was seen once. The chain employs TRBV19 and TRBJ2-5; TRBD2 might be the D (6 bases). The DNA end is more similar to TRBJ2-7, so the J call may be wrong. Germline V gene data show CDR1 as LNHDA and CDR2 as SQIVND (reference sequence). The CDR3 runs to 18 residues. The CDR3 DNA follows: TGTGCCAGTAGTATATTGCGGGGAGCACCCCGGCAGATCCACGAGCAGTACTTC. Protein sequence: CASSILRGAPRQIHEQYF.

The chain joins TRBV7-6 to TRBJ2-1; TRBD2 matches at 11 bases. This CDR3 is 15 amino acids long. From germline, CDR1 is SGHVS and CDR2 FNYEAQ. Trimming at V came to 3 bases and at J to 7 bases, leaving 5 bases not matched to a gene. DNA for the CDR3: TGTGCCAGCAGCTTGGGTAGCGGGAGGGGGAATGAGCAGTTCTTC. The encoded protein is CASSLGSGRGNEQFF.

This sequence joins TRBV21-1 and TRBJ2-1; the DNA was not used to check the table's D call, TRBD1. TRBV21-1 is a pseudogene. The CDR3 consists of 14 residues. CDR3 DNA: TGTGCCAGCAGATTACACCATTCCGACAATGAGCAGTTCTTC. It specifies CASRLHHSDNEQFF.

The chain employs TRBV9 and TRBJ1-1; D gene unclear. The CDR3 consists of 13 residues. V gave up 0 bases and J gave up 2 bases, with 5 bases separating them. Germline values: CDR1 SGDLS, CDR2 YYNGEE. CDR3 in DNA: TGTGCCAGCAGCGTAGCAGGAAACACTGAAGCTTTCTTT. Amino acid sequence: CASSVAGNTEAFF.

This chain's CDR3 is CASSEAATGFYNEQFF. The CDR3 DNA reads TGTGCCAGCAGTGAAGCTGCGACGGGATTCTACAATGAGCAGTTCTTC. The chain carries TRBV6-1 and TRBJ2-1; D is possibly TRBD2 (5 bases). The germline CDR1 and CDR2 sequences are MNHNS and SASEGT. The CDR3 is 16 residues long. Trimming removed 0 bases from V and 3 bases from J, with 12 bases in between.

V gene TRBV6-1 combines with J gene TRBJ1-5; the D is unclear. The germline CDR1 and CDR2 sequences are MNHNS and SASEGT. V lost 7 bases to trimming and J lost 0 bases, with 7 bases between them. CDR3 size: 13 residues. The chain's CDR3 is CASNEDSNQPQHF. In DNA, the CDR3 is TGTGCCAGCAACGAGGATAGCAATCAGCCCCAGCATTTT.

This chain's CDR3 is CASSPQGANTGELFF. For the CDR3, the DNA is TGTGCCAGCTCACCGCAGGGCGCAAACACCGGGGAGCTGTTTTTT. This chain joins TRBV18 and TRBJ2-2; TRBD1 might be the D (5 bases). This CDR3 has 15 amino acids. Germline CDR1 is KGHSH and CDR2 is LQKENI. V was clipped by 3 bases and J by 2 bases, with 10 bases between them.

Points on this clone: The sample holds other DNA sequences that translate to the same CDR3. The V and J genes are TRBV4-1 and TRBJ1-2; D may be TRBD1 (6 bases). Germline loops: CDR1 MGHRA, CDR2 YSYEKL. V was shortened by 2 bases and J by 8 bases, with 24 bases between the two germline ends. This CDR3 comprises 17 residues. The CDR3 nucleotides are TGCGCCAGCAGCCAATCTACCTCCGGGGGCCGGGGGAGAGGCTACACCTTC. Its translation is CASSQSTSGGRGRGYTF.